The entry that follows covers one T cell receptor beta chain sequence. This receptor's antigen is unknown. No qualities accompany the bases; no much larger clone lies one base away. Counted from cysteine to phenylalanine, this CDR3 has 14 amino acids. The CDR3 DNA has 42 bases and is translated from base 1. V loses 7 bases of germline sequence and J loses 5 bases, and the interval between the two ends is 15 bases. Library creation used 5' RACE. Sequencer: Illumina HiSeq 2000. Template switching introduced a universal primer binding site; the final cDNA contained a unique molecular identifier, enabling accurate counting of TCR cDNA molecules. Specific primers in the conserved constant-segment region were used to synthesize first-strand cDNA for TCR alpha and beta chains. To control for contamination, every cDNA library was double barcoded, receiving both a SMART-Mk sample barcode and Illumina barcodes. Two successive PCR steps introduced TruSeq adapter sequences along with Illumina sample barcodes. The Illumina HiSeq platform was used with custom primers to sequence TCR alpha and beta cDNA libraries. The study's processing was this. MiGEC processed the raw reads to extract unique molecular identifiers, while MiXCR was used to determine the CDR3 positions. Recombination models were inferred per individual with the repgenHMM and IGoR tools using an EM algorithm. The tcR package in R was used for shared clonotype analysis, with sharing normalized by the product of cloneset sizes. Out-of-frame nonproductive sequences were analyzed to study raw recombination free of thymic and clonal selection effects. TCRdb reran the public reads through fastp at Q25 and MiXCR, keeping productive beta chains. Each entry merges the rows of one CDR3 protein and shows their most common DNA and genes. TCRdb, not the original authors, processed these V and J calls. The sample table holds about 470,000 distinct CDR3 sequences, of which approximately 24% were seen once. The top ten clones comprise roughly 3% of the sample.

The sample originates from a study of identical twins (dated by TCRdb to the mid-2010s). Describing the broader study: To test whether fetal clonotypes persist, the study used deep sequencing on TCR alpha and beta repertoires from monozygotic twins, unrelated adults of various ages, and cord blood. Replicate twin experiments were performed at different times using different library preparation protocols to rule out contamination.

All donors were healthy Caucasians. Three pairs of female monozygotic twins, all aged roughly 18 to 30 years, were included in the twin cohort. Positive isolation kits from Invitrogen were used to isolate CD4+ and CD8+ T cell populations. Study-wide findings and limitations: In monozygotic twins, out-of-frame TCR alpha sharing was systematically underestimated by recombination models, although the models agreed with sharing between unrelated individuals. Out-of-frame TCR alpha sequences shared between twins showed an excess of low generation-probability sequences compared with coincidental sharing between unrelated individuals. Invariant T cells such as MAIT and iNKT could partly confound zero-insertion analyses, although diverse VJ usage argued against such confounding for most clonotypes. Because the same donors could not be followed over many years, the conclusions relied on cross-sectional statistical analysis. The excess sharing between twins in beta out-of-frame sequences was weaker because fewer shared sequences reduced the signal-to-noise ratio. Abundant cord blood beta clonotypes had fewer insertions, young adult naive repertoires showed a similar but weaker trend, and memory repertoires showed no such trend.

This sample also belongs to another study, concerning T cells expressing NK-cell markers. The second study reports: In sorted CD3+CD56+NKG2C+, CD3+CD56+NKG2C- and CD3+CD56-NKG2C+ T-cell subsets from 7 or 8 donors, TCR beta-chain repertoires were profiled. Of the eight sequenced donors, seven were found to be HCMV-seropositive and one was found to be HCMV-seronegative. In several experiments an anti-gammadeltaTCR antibody was added to restrict sorting to alphabetaTCR-expressing T cells. In roughly six donors, the dominant CD3+CD56+NKG2C+ clonotypes were among the top 10 CD8+ clonotypes and accounted for about 1.0-7.5% of CD8+ T cells. Those dominant clonotypes were again the most abundant among CD3+CD56-NKG2C+ cells in a handful of donors, at roughly 25-65%. Whether the expanded NKG2C-expressing T cell clones were specific for HCMV antigens remained unclear. The study sequenced eight donors, all healthy volunteers chosen at random: three men and five women. A commercial ELISA kit detecting HCMV-specific IgG in serum was used to determine HCMV serostatus. MIGEC was used to demultiplex reads and group reads by UMI, and MiTCR was used to assemble and quantify clonotypes. To exclude erroneous sequences, only TCR cDNA sequences supported by at least two reads were retained. The tcR package was used for downstream repertoire analysis, and clonotypes were matched between fractions using CDR3 nucleotide sequence together with V segment. Antigen specificity was annotated against VDJdb with VDJmatch, allowing one amino acid substitution in CDR3.

Material: CD4+ T cells sorted from blood. This sequence originates from a woman aged 18 to 35 in good health. The rearrangement combines TRBV12-3 or TRBV12-4 with TRBJ2-1, and TRBD1 may be the D gene, going by 6 matching bases. The encoded CDR3 is CASTSQGKNNEQFF. The DNA is TGTGCCAGCACTTCACAGGGTAAGAACAATGAGCAGTTCTTC.